This T cell receptor (beta chain) was sequenced in a study of T cells expressing NK-cell markers (dated by TCRdb to 2020 to 2022). About the full investigation: TCR beta-chain repertoires were profiled in sorted CD3+CD56+NKG2C+, CD3+CD56+NKG2C- and CD3+CD56-NKG2C+ T-cell subsets from several donors. Among the eight sequenced donors, seven were HCMV-seropositive and one was HCMV-seronegative. Randomly selected healthy volunteers, three men and five women, were used as the eight sequenced donors. The libraries were sequenced on Illumina HiSeq 2000/2500, MiSeq or NextSeq, producing 2 x 150 bp reads.

The paper as a whole reports these results and caveats: Whether the expanded NKG2C-expressing T cell clones were specific for HCMV antigens remained unclear. Those dominant clonotypes were again the most abundant among CD3+CD56-NKG2C+ cells in four donors, at about 28.3-65%. In five to seven donors, the dominant CD3+CD56+NKG2C+ clonotypes were among the top 10 CD8+ clonotypes and accounted for about 1.0-7.5% of CD8+ T cells.

Sequenced on an Illumina HiSeq 2000. 5'RACE template switching, by which a universal primer site and unique molecular identifiers were added, was used to make TCR beta cDNA libraries. cDNA synthesis was primed from the TCR beta constant segment, followed by two successive PCR amplification steps. On the study's bioinformatics: MIGEC was used to demultiplex reads and group reads by UMI, and MiTCR was used to assemble and quantify clonotypes. To remove erroneous sequences, TCR cDNA sequences were retained only when supported by two or more reads. The tcR package was used for downstream repertoire analysis, and clonotypes were matched across fractions by CDR3 nucleotide sequence plus V segment. VDJmatch was used to annotate antigen specificity against VDJdb, with one amino acid substitution in CDR3 allowed. Based on TCRdb reprocessing of the reads, there is one entry per CDR3 protein sequence, and DNA is missing. These V and J calls rely on TCRdb rather than the paper's analysis. The sample table gives roughly 450,000 distinct CDR3 sequences. The ten largest make up approximately 1.5% of the sample.

To determine HCMV serostatus, a commercial ELISA kit was used to detect HCMV-specific IgG in serum. Peripheral blood mononuclear cells were isolated from blood by Ficoll density gradient centrifugation. About this clonotype: The antigen it binds to is not known.

Measured from the cysteine to the phenylalanine, the CDR3 is 15 residues long. The nucleotide record is missing. From a lookup of the germline V gene, CDR1 and CDR2 are KGHDR and SFDVKD. The sequence links TRBV24-1 to TRBJ2-2; the TRBD1 assignment by TCRdb is unverifiable without DNA. Sequencing was carried out using blood T cells: a sorted CD56 or NKG2C T cell subset, CD4+ or CD8+ T cells, or bulk PBMC T cells (not recorded which). This clonotype was obtained from a woman aged 45-65 years in good health. Donor details come from another sample of the same person, matched by shared clones. The encoded CDR3 is CATGGDRAFPGELFF.